One and the same sample provided the 30 T cell receptor beta chains below, sequenced in a study of cytomegalovirus exposure and HLA in healthy donors. The PCR used 60 Vbeta and 13 Jbeta primers. The assay was immunoSEQ multiplex PCR, and TCRdb's table has in-frame clones only and misses some. The sample includes roughly 89,000 clones, 80% to 90% of them seen just once. Sequenced input: PBMCs. These receptors originate from a woman in her thirties in good health and CMV-seronegative.

This clone has a handful of counts. The rearrangement joins TRBV19 to TRBJ2-5, with 11 nucleotides matching TRBD1. The DNA end is a closer match to TRBJ2-7, so the J assignment may be wrong. Per the germline V gene, CDR1 is LNHDA and CDR2 is SQIVND (reference sequence). The CDR3 loop spans 15 amino acids. The CDR3 spells CASSIGTGGSYEQYF. CDR3 in DNA: TGTGCCAGTAGTATCGGGACAGGGGGATCCTACGAGCAGTACTTC.

The V and J genes are TRBV10-3 and TRBJ2-1, with D possibly TRBD2 on 6 matching bases. Germline CDR1 ENHRY, CDR2 SYGVKD. V dropped 0 bases and J dropped 10 bases, with 13 bases sitting between them. CDR3 length equals 14 residues. The CDR3 DNA is TGTGCCATCAGTGAGTCAGTCGGAGGGAACGAGCAGTTCTTC. Protein product: CAISESVGGNEQFF.

This clone was detected a few times. The chain is built from TRBV18 and TRBJ2-1; tentative D call: TRBD2 (6 bases). The ends were cut back, 3 bases at V and 10 bases at J, with 10 bases in the middle. The CDR3 is made up of 12 amino acids. Germline V CDR1 and CDR2: KGHSH, LQKENI. The CDR3 region is CASSPTGGEQFF. The CDR3 coding sequence is TGTGCCAGCTCACCGACCGGGGGAGAGCAGTTCTTC.

This clone has more than one count but fewer than ten. The genes are TRBV12-5 and TRBJ1-1; unclear D gene. The germline CDR1 and CDR2 sequences are LGHNT and FRNRAP. The CDR3 loop spans 12 amino acids. Trimming removed 7 bases from V and 7 bases from J, with 13 bases in between. The CDR3 bases are TGTGCTAGTGTGGAGGGCCAGAATGAAGCTTTCTTT. Encoded protein: CASVEGQNEAFF.

The chain combines TRBV14 with TRBJ1-1; D unclear. Looked up from germline, CDR1 is SGHDN and CDR2 is FVKESK. This CDR3 has 13 amino acids. Trimming shortened V by 6 bases and J by 0 bases, and 8 bases separated the two germline ends. The chain's CDR3 is CASSRTVNTEAFF. For the CDR3, the DNA is TGTGCCAGCAGTCGGACTGTGAACACTGAAGCTTTCTTT. The full variable domain, in which reference TRBV14 and TRBJ1-1 provide the parts outside the CDR3, is EAGVTQFPSHSVIEKGQTVTLRCDPISGHDNLYWYRRVMGKEIKFLLHFVKESKQDESGMPNNRFLAERTGGTYSTLKVQPAELEDSGVYFCASSRTVNTEAFFGQGTRLTVV.

This sequence joins TRBV4-1 and TRBJ2-3; 8 bases line up with TRBD1. The trim removed 4 bases at V and 3 bases at J, leaving 9 bases unmatched. This CDR3 has 16 residues. Germline V gene lookup returns CDR1 MGHRA and CDR2 YSYEKL. CDR3 region: CASSPPRQGRTDTQYF. In nucleotides, the CDR3 is TGCGCCAGCAGCCCCCCTAGACAGGGGCGAACAGATACGCAGTATTTT.

A few counts support this clone. This chain links TRBV6-5 with TRBJ1-1; TRBD1 might be the D (5 bases). Germline V gene sequence: CDR1 MNHEY, CDR2 SVGAGI. This CDR3 contains 13 residues. The germline V and J ends were trimmed by 5 bases and 3 bases, with 10 bases remaining between them. The CDR3 DNA is TGTGCCAGCAGTCAACTGACAGACACTGAAGCTTTCTTT. Translated, it gives CASSQLTDTEAFF.

The chain employs TRBV10-3 and TRBJ2-2, with 8 nucleotides matching TRBD1. With V trimmed by 7 bases and J by 7 bases, 5 bases remained unmatched. CDR3 length equals 13 residues. The germline gives CDR1 ENHRY, CDR2 SYGVKD. CDR3 region: CAINPTGVGELFF. CDR3 DNA sequence: TGTGCCATCAACCCGACAGGGGTCGGGGAGCTGTTTTTT.

The V call is TRBV7-3, the J call TRBJ2-1; a possible D gene is TRBD2 (6 bases). Per germline, CDR1 SGHTA and CDR2 FQGTGA. V was trimmed by 5 bases and J by 10 bases, leaving 12 bases between them. This CDR3 spans 12 amino acids. CDR3 DNA: TGTGCCAGCAGCGCAAGCGGGCAAGAGCAGTTCTTC. Translation: CASSASGQEQFF.

CDR3 loop: CASSVTGLRLLQETQYF. CDR3 in DNA: TGTGCCAGTAGTGTGACAGGACTCCGTCTCCTTCAAGAGACCCAGTACTTC. The chain is built from TRBV19 and TRBJ2-5, with TRBD1 as a possible D gene (6 bases). There are 17 residues in the CDR3. V was cut by 5 bases and J by 2 bases, with 21 bases left in between. Germline values: CDR1 LNHDA, CDR2 SQIVND (reference sequence).

The V call is TRBV19, the J call TRBJ2-7; tentative D call: TRBD2 (6 bases). Per the germline V gene, CDR1 is LNHDA and CDR2 is SQIVND (reference sequence). Trimming removed 1 base from V and 4 bases from J, with 17 bases in between. The CDR3 length is 16 residues. CDR3 amino acids: CASSIVAGRGDYEQYF. The CDR3 DNA is TGTGCCAGTAGTATAGTCGCAGGCCGCGGGGATTACGAGCAGTACTTC. Drawing the rest from reference TRBV19 and TRBJ2-7, the complete variable domain is DGGITQSPKYLFRKEGQNVTLSCEQNLNHDAMYWYRQDPGQGLRLIYYSQIVNDFQKGDIAEGYSVSREKKESFPLTVTSAQKNPTAFYLCASSIVAGRGDYEQYFGPGTRLTVT.

The chain recombines TRBV4-1 with TRBJ2-7, with D perhaps matching TRBD2 (5 bases). The length of the CDR3 is 14 residues. CDR1 and CDR2 from the germline V gene are MGHRA and YSYEKL. The V end was cut by 0 bases, the J end by 3 bases, with 9 bases between. The CDR3 DNA is TGCGCCAGCAGCCAAGACCCGAGGGACTACGAGCAGTACTTC. Encoded protein: CASSQDPRDYEQYF.

CDR3 DNA sequence: TGTGCCAGCAGCTCCGGGGGAGGGGGTAACTATGGCTACACCTTC. It yields the protein CASSSGGGGNYGYTF. V usage is TRBV7-9 and J usage is TRBJ1-2; maybe TRBD1 (6 bases). Deletions cut 4 bases from V and 1 base from J, with 13 bases between. Per the germline V gene, CDR1 is SEHNR and CDR2 is FQNEAQ (reference sequence). CDR3 size: 15 residues.

This chain uses TRBV7-3 with TRBJ1-1; TRBD1 aligns across 9 bases. The trim removed 4 bases at V and 1 base at J, leaving 4 bases unmatched. This CDR3 is 15 amino acids long. Looked up from germline, CDR1 is SGHTA and CDR2 is FQGTGA. CDR3 DNA sequence: TGTGCCAGCAGCTCGACAGGGGGAACGAACACTGAAGCTTTCTTT. Amino acid sequence: CASSSTGGTNTEAFF.

This clone has more than one count but fewer than ten. The junction and the germline gene differ at one end; a read error may be behind it. CDR3 loop: CSSSSQETQYF. CDR3 sequence (DNA): TGTTCCAGCAGCTCACAAGAGACCCAGTACTTC. The chain is built from TRBV7-9 and TRBJ2-5; D is unclear. This CDR3 has 11 residues. Germline CDR1 SEHNR, CDR2 FQNEAQ (reference sequence).

The chain carries TRBV28 and TRBJ1-6; 9 bases are shared with TRBD1. Trimming removed 5 bases from V and 18 bases from J; junction bases left unmatched: 17. The CDR3 loop spans 15 amino acids. CDR1 and CDR2 (germline): MDHEN, SYDVKM. CDR3 bases: TGTGCCAGCAGTACTTACGGGACAGGGATAACCCGGGGCCACTTT. Its protein product is CASSTYGTGITRGHF.

This clone has only a few counts. The rearrangement links TRBV4-1 to TRBJ1-1; D is perhaps TRBD1 (6 bases). CDR1 MGHRA and CDR2 YSYEKL come from the germline V gene. V lost 0 bases and J 8 bases, leaving 10 bases between the germline ends. CDR3 size: 13 residues. The CDR3 loop reads CASSQDLGTEAFF. In DNA, the CDR3 is TGCGCCAGCAGCCAAGATTTGGGGACAGAAGCTTTCTTT.

This clone appeared once. The chain links TRBV7-9 to TRBJ2-1, with 8 bases fitting TRBD2. V trimming: 4 bases; J trimming: 7 bases; junction bases outside the gene matches: 9. Germline CDR1 reads SEHNR; CDR2 reads FQNEAQ (reference sequence). The CDR3 contains 15 residues. The CDR3 is CASSSPGLDQNEQFF. The CDR3 coding sequence is TGTGCCAGCAGCTCACCGGGACTAGACCAGAATGAGCAGTTCTTC.

This clone was seen only once. The chain is built from TRBV28 and TRBJ2-7; the match to TRBD1 covers 9 bases. Germline CDR1 reads MDHEN; CDR2 reads SYDVKM. The CDR3 extends over 15 amino acids. V was clipped by 7 bases and J by 3 bases; unmatched bases: 10. The CDR3 sequence is CASTQPGQGDYEQYF. The CDR3 DNA is TGTGCCAGCACACAACCGGGACAGGGCGACTACGAGCAGTACTTC.

As regards this clone: Germline is not matched at one junction end, which may reflect a read error. The chain employs TRBV10-3 and TRBJ2-7; TRBD2 is a possible D gene (6 bases). CDR3 length: 14 residues. CDR1 and CDR2 from the germline V gene are ENHRY and SYGVKD. The DNA of the CDR3 is TGTGCCATCAGTACCGGGACTCCAAACTACGAGGAGTACTTC. Residues: CAISTGTPNYEEYF.

V and J are TRBV19 and TRBJ1-4; D is perhaps TRBD1 (5 bases). The germline V gene encodes CDR1 LNHDA and CDR2 SQIVND (reference sequence). The V end was cut by 7 bases, the J end by 6 bases, with 15 bases between. The CDR3 runs 14 residues. In DNA form, the CDR3 reads TGTGCCAGTACCCTAACAGGAAATGATGAAAAACTGTTTTTT. Encoded protein: CASTLTGNDEKLFF.

This sequence joins TRBV7-9 and TRBJ2-1; the match to TRBD2 covers 7 bases. The CDR3 runs 12 residues. V was pared by 1 base and J by 15 bases, with 6 bases of the junction left unmatched. Germline CDR1 reads SEHNR; CDR2 reads FQNEAQ (reference sequence). The CDR3 nucleotides read TGTGCCAGCAGCTTAGTGGGCGGGAGATCGTTCTTC. Translating gives CASSLVGGRSFF.

This clone was detected once. This chain connects TRBV19 to TRBJ2-2; TRBD2 matches at 13 bases. The CDR3 runs 19 residues. The trim removed 9 bases at V and 4 bases at J, leaving 17 bases unmatched. The germline V gene encodes CDR1 LNHDA and CDR2 SQIVND (reference sequence). CDR3 bases: TGTGCCAGCGGGGGGAGGGGAACTAGCGGGAGGGCCGTCACCGGGGAGCTGTTTTTT. Amino acids: CASGGRGTSGRAVTGELFF. Full variable domain (rest looked up from reference TRBV19 and TRBJ2-2): DGGITQSPKYLFRKEGQNVTLSCEQNLNHDAMYWYRQDPGQGLRLIYYSQIVNDFQKGDIAEGYSVSREKKESFPLTVTSAQKNPTAFYLCASGGRGTSGRAVTGELFFGEGSRLTVL.

The V gene is TRBV18, the J gene TRBJ2-4; TRBD2 aligns across 9 bases. The germline V gene encodes CDR1 KGHSH and CDR2 LQKENI. V was pared by 2 bases and J by 8 bases, with 4 bases of the junction left unmatched. The CDR3 length is 14 residues. The CDR3 here is CASSPGAGGDIQYF. The CDR3 nucleotides are TGTGCCAGCTCACCAGGAGCGGGAGGTGACATTCAGTACTTC.

This clone was counted only a few times. The genes are TRBV10-1 and TRBJ1-1; 9 bases agree with TRBD1. CDR3 length: 15 residues. The V gene's germline CDR1 is WNHNN and CDR2 SYGVQD (reference sequence). Germline trimming cut 6 bases from V and 0 bases from J; bases unmatched to any gene: 5. The DNA for the CDR3 is TGCGCCAGCAGCCCCGACAGGGGGGTGAACACTGAAGCTTTCTTT. It specifies CASSPDRGVNTEAFF.

On this clone: One end of the junction does not line up with germline, which may come from a read error. This sequence joins TRBV7-9 and TRBJ2-1; D ambiguous. Germline values: CDR1 SEHNR, CDR2 FQNEAQ (reference sequence). The CDR3 length is 11 residues. CDR3 in amino acids: CSSSRTDEQFF. DNA for the CDR3: TGTTCCAGCAGCCGAACAGATGAGCAGTTCTTC.

The J gene is TRBJ2-2, the V gene TRBV12-2; TRBD2, as called in the table, went unchecked against the DNA. TRBV12-2 is listed as a pseudogene. CDR3 size: 16 residues. Here the CDR3 reads CASRPRRRRNTGELFF. The CDR3 coding sequence is TGTGCAAGTCGCCCTAGGAGGCGGAGGAACACCGGGGAGCTGTTTTTT.

The rearrangement joins TRBV19 to TRBJ2-7; the D gene is possibly TRBD2 (6 bases). Between the trimmed V and J ends, which lost 5 bases and 0 bases, there was a span of 17 bases. CDR3 length equals 16 residues. The V gene's germline CDR1 is LNHDA and CDR2 SQIVND (reference sequence). The CDR3 nucleotides read TGTGCCAGTAGTCCGGACGGGGGACGGGCCTCCTACGAGCAGTACTTC. Residues: CASSPDGGRASYEQYF.

The chain employs TRBV9 and TRBJ2-3, with 10 bases aligning to TRBD1. The germline gives CDR1 SGDLS, CDR2 YYNGEE. This CDR3 is 16 amino acids long. J lost 0 bases, V lost 2 bases, and 3 bases had no gene match. The CDR3 DNA sequence: TGTGCCAGCAGCGTCGACAGGGGGCGAAGCACAGATACGCAGTATTTT. Encoded protein: CASSVDRGRSTDTQYF.

The genes are TRBV10-3 and TRBJ1-5; D gene ambiguous. The germline V and J ends were trimmed by 4 bases and 4 bases, with 5 bases remaining between them. The CDR3 runs 12 residues. CDR1 and CDR2 (germline): ENHRY, SYGVKD. The CDR3 nucleotides read TGTGCCATCAGTGGAGGGAATCAGCCCCAGCATTTT. It specifies CAISGGNQPQHF.